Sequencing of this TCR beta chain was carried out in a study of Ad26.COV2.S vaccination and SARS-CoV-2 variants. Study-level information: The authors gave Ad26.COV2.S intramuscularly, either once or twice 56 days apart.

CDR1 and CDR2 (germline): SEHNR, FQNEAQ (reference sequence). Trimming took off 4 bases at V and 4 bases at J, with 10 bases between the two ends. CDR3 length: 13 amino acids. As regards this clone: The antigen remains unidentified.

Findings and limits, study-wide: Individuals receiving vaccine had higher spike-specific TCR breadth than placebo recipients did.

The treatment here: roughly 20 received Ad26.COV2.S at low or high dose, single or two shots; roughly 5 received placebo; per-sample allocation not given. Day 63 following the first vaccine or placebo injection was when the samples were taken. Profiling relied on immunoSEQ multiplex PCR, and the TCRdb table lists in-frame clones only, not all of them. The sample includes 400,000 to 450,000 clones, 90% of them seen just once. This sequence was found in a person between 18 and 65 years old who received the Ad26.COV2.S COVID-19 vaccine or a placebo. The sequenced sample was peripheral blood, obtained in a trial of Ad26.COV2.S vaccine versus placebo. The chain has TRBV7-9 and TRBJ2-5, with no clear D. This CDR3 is CASSSPGGETQYF. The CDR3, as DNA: TGTGCCAGCAGCTCGCCCGGCGGAGAGACCCAGTACTTC. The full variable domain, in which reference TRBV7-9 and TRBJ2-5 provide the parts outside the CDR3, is DTGVSQNPRHKITKRGQNVTFRCDPISEHNRLYWYRQTLGQGPEFLTYFQNEAQLEKSRLLSDRFSAERPKGSFSTLEIQRTEQGDSAMYLCASSSPGGETQYFGPGTRLLVL.